These T cell receptor beta chains were read from a single sample in a study of T cell responses to AZD1222 COVID-19 vaccine. Profiling relied on immunoSEQ multiplex PCR, and the TCRdb table lists in-frame clones only, not all of them. The table has roughly 150,000 clones, 90% seen once. This sample comprised peripheral blood, obtained 28 days after the second AZD1222 dose. The receptors come from an adult who received the AZD1222 COVID-19 vaccine. The CDR3 runs from the conserved cysteine through the conserved F or W. D genes are given only for firm matches. Clone size is not always given. Where it is, it says once, few, many or a class for expanded clones.

clone size: NA; V gene: TRBV7-9; J gene: TRBJ2-5; D gene: TRBD2; CDR3 protein: CASSPSGGVETQYF; CDR3 DNA: TGTGCCAGCAGCCCGAGCGGGGGGGTTGAGACCCAGTACTTC
clone size: NA; V gene: TRBV3-1/TRBV3-2; J gene: TRBJ2-1; D gene: NA; CDR3 protein: CASSQDGAYNEQFF; CDR3 DNA: TGTGCCAGCAGCCAAGACGGGGCCTACAATGAGCAGTTCTTC
clone size: once; V gene: TRBV6-5; J gene: TRBJ1-2; D gene: NA; CDR3 protein: CASRDSVGYYGYTF; CDR3 DNA: TGTGCCAGCAGGGACAGTGTAGGCTACTATGGCTACACCTTC
clone size: NA; V gene: TRBV28; J gene: TRBJ2-7; D gene: NA; CDR3 protein: CASSLDSYEQYF; CDR3 DNA: TGTGCCAGCAGTTTAGACAGTTACGAGCAGTACTTC
clone size: NA; V gene: TRBV19; J gene: TRBJ1-4; D gene: NA; CDR3 protein: CASRFSGAEKLFF; CDR3 DNA: TGTGCCAGTAGATTTTCAGGGGCTGAAAAACTGTTTTTT
clone size: once; V gene: TRBV10-1; J gene: TRBJ1-2; D gene: NA; CDR3 protein: CASSKKSGDKRNYGYTF; CDR3 DNA: TGCGCCAGCAGCAAAAAATCCGGGGACAAAAGAAACTATGGCTACACCTTC
clone size: NA; V gene: TRBV20-1; J gene: TRBJ2-3; D gene: TRBD2; CDR3 protein: CSASHGLASTDTQYF; CDR3 DNA: TGCAGTGCTAGTCACGGACTAGCCAGCACAGATACGCAGTATTTT
clone size: NA; V gene: TRBV7-9; J gene: TRBJ2-2; D gene: NA; CDR3 protein: CASSLRQGMTGELFF; CDR3 DNA: TGTGCCAGCAGCTTAAGGCAGGGTATGACCGGGGAGCTGTTTTTT
clone size: once; V gene: TRBV24-1; J gene: TRBJ2-2; D gene: NA; CDR3 protein: CATSDSGSSRGVLFF; CDR3 DNA: TGTGCCACCAGTGATTCCGGGAGCTCTCGTGGTGTGCTGTTTTTT
clone size: NA; V gene: TRBV3-1/TRBV3-2; J gene: TRBJ1-5; D gene: NA; CDR3 protein: CASSQVAGVGQPQHF; CDR3 DNA: TGTGCCAGCAGCCAAGTGGCGGGGGTCGGTCAGCCCCAGCATTTT
clone size: NA; V gene: TRBV24-1; J gene: TRBJ2-7; D gene: TRBD1; CDR3 protein: CATSDTSTGLNEQYF; CDR3 DNA: TGTGCCACCAGTGATACATCGACAGGGTTGAACGAGCAGTACTTC
clone size: NA; V gene: TRBV19; J gene: TRBJ2-3; D gene: TRBD2; CDR3 protein: CASSIGLAGGIFSTDTQYF; CDR3 DNA: TGTGCCAGTAGTATAGGGCTAGCGGGAGGCATATTTAGCACAGATACGCAGTATTTT
clone size: NA; V gene: TRBV7-3; J gene: TRBJ1-1; D gene: NA; CDR3 protein: CASSTNHRDTEAFF; CDR3 DNA: TGTGCCAGCAGCACCAACCACAGGGATACTGAAGCTTTCTTT
clone size: NA; V gene: TRBV11-2; J gene: TRBJ2-7; D gene: NA; CDR3 protein: CASSLSRETYEQYF; CDR3 DNA: TGTGCCAGCAGCTTAAGCAGGGAAACCTACGAGCAGTACTTC
clone size: NA; V gene: TRBV18; J gene: TRBJ2-3; D gene: NA; CDR3 protein: CASSPNYLSTDTQYF; CDR3 DNA: TGTGCCAGCTCACCTAACTACCTCAGCACAGATACGCAGTATTTT
clone size: NA; V gene: TRBV3-1/TRBV3-2; J gene: TRBJ1-2; D gene: NA; CDR3 protein: CASSRQGAGRWDGYTF; CDR3 DNA: TGTGCCAGCAGCCGCCAAGGGGCAGGGAGATGGGATGGCTACACCTTC
clone size: NA; V gene: TRBV5-4; J gene: TRBJ2-1; D gene: NA; CDR3 protein: CASSLDRFSYNEQFF; CDR3 DNA: TGTGCCAGCAGCCTGGACAGATTCTCCTACAATGAGCAGTTCTTC
clone size: NA; V gene: TRBV16; J gene: TRBJ1-2; D gene: TRBD1; CDR3 protein: CASSQQAGGGYGYTF; CDR3 DNA: TGTGCCAGCAGCCAACAGGCAGGGGGTGGCTATGGCTACACCTTC
clone size: NA; V gene: TRBV12-3/TRBV12-4; J gene: TRBJ1-3; D gene: NA; CDR3 protein: CASKGHQGNTIYF; CDR3 DNA: TGTGCCAGTAAGGGACACCAAGGAAACACCATATATTTT
clone size: NA; V gene: TRBV7-9; J gene: TRBJ2-2; D gene: TRBD2; CDR3 protein: CAPHGREGRTGELFF; CDR3 DNA: TGTGCCCCTCACGGGAGGGAGGGCCGGACCGGGGAGCTGTTTTTT
clone size: NA; V gene: TRBV6-6; J gene: TRBJ1-5; D gene: NA; CDR3 protein: CASKAAAWGSQPQHF; CDR3 DNA: TGTGCCAGCAAGGCGGCCGCATGGGGCTCCCAGCCCCAGCATTTT
clone size: NA; V gene: TRBV29-1; J gene: TRBJ2-1; D gene: NA; CDR3 protein: CSLSWESGNEQFF; CDR3 DNA: TGCAGCCTATCATGGGAGAGCGGGAATGAGCAGTTCTTC
clone size: NA; V gene: TRBV2; J gene: TRBJ2-3; D gene: TRBD2; CDR3 protein: CASSDSRGGTDTQYF; CDR3 DNA: TGTGCCAGCAGTGATTCTCGGGGGGGCACAGATACGCAGTATTTT